The clone carrying this TCR beta chain was detected many times. This sample stems from a study of T cells after posttransplantation cyclophosphamide. CDR3 length: 15 amino acids. The J segment lost 4 bases and the V segment lost 5 bases, leaving 5 bases of the junction unmatched. The germline V gene has CDR1 LNHDA and CDR2 SQIVND (reference sequence). The repertoire was sequenced with immunoSEQ multiplex PCR; TCRdb's copy has only in-frame clones and lacks some. The sample gives roughly 35,000 clones, none seen only once, and the top ten clones hold roughly 1.2%. This sequence originates from a girl under 18 in good health, CMV-negative, and a related stem cell transplant donor. The chain has TRBV19 and TRBJ2-3; 11 positions agree with TRBD1. Input material: PBMCs. The CDR3 DNA is TGTGCCAGTAGTGCCGGACAGGGGGCGGCAGATACGCAGTATTTT. Translating it yields CASSAGQGAADTQYF.